The T cell receptor (beta chain) described here comes from a study of T-cell memory formation after mild COVID-19. About the research overall: Among the donors, TCR clusters were largely specific to each donor.

Study-level points and caveats: There were some responding clones in pre-infection memory, which suggested that cross-reactive memory had joined.

TCRdb itself ran the 5' RACE reads through MiXCR, one entry per CDR3 protein. The sample contains more than 250,000 distinct CDR3 sequences, about 17% of which appear only once. In regard to this clonotype: What it recognizes is unknown.

Trimming removed 5 bases at V and 8 bases at J, with 18 bases between. Germline-derived CDR1 and CDR2 are SGHAT and FQNNGV. The CDR3 has 15 amino acids. This receptor was identified in a man younger than 30 who had mild COVID-19 (a few samples of this study predate the infection). Cell type and time point are not known. The sequencing input was PBMCs or a T cell subset sorted from them (not recorded which). V usage is TRBV11-2 and J usage is TRBJ1-4, with D possibly TRBD1 on 5 matching bases. This chain's CDR3 is CASSLLGPYAEKLFF. The CDR3, as DNA: TGTGCCAGCAGCCTACTGGGGCCTTACGCCGAAAAACTGTTTTTT.